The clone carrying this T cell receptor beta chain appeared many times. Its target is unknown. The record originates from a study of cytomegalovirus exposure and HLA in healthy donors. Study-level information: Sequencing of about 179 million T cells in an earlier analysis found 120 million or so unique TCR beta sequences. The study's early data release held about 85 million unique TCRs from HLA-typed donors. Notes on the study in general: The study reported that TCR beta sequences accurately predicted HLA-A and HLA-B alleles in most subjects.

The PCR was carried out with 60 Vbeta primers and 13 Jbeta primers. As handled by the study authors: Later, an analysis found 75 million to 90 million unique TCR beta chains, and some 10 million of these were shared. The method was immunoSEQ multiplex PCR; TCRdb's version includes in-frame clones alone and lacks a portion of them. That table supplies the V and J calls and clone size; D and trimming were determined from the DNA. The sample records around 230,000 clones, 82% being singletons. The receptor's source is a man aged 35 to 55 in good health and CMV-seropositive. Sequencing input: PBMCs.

In nucleotides, the CDR3 is TGTGCCAGCTCAGCGGGACAGGGGGGCTACGAGCAGTACTTC. This translates into CASSAGQGGYEQYF. The chain carries TRBV18 and TRBJ2-7; 11 nucleotides line up with TRBD1. This CDR3 region has 14 residues. CDR1 and CDR2 (germline): KGHSH, LQKENI. Losses at the gene ends were 5 bases for V and 3 bases for J; bases not matched to a gene: 3.